The sequence of this TCR beta chain was determined in a study of blood T cell repertoires in COVID-19. Study-wide context: COVID-19 samples from acute and convalescent phases originated in the United States, Italy and Spain. PBMCs, B-cell-depleted T cells, or T cells provided the cDNA or gDNA that made up the material.

In the original analysis: From reference gene primer amplification, estimates of nucleated cell counts were derived. Profiling relied on immunoSEQ multiplex PCR, and the TCRdb table lists in-frame clones only, not all of them. V, J and clone size were drawn from that table, and D and trimming were deduced from the DNA. Of 81,000 or so clones in the sample, about 81% were seen once. The sequence came from a human donor in a cohort sampled during active COVID-19. Input material: peripheral blood.

CDR3 nucleotide sequence: TGCGCCAGCAGCCAAGTCTGGGCAGGGGGCGTCGCTCGGACAAAGCAGCCCCAGCATTTT. Translated, it gives CASSQVWAGGVARTKQPQHF. J is TRBJ1-5 and V is TRBV4-1; TRBD1 matches 8 bases. CDR3 length: 20 amino acids. Germline values: CDR1 MGHRA, CDR2 YSYEKL. V gave up 1 base and J gave up 7 bases; unmatched junction bases: 21.